This T cell receptor (beta chain) was sequenced for a study of cytomegalovirus exposure and HLA in healthy donors. General study points: Approximately 160 TCR beta chains were listed as cytomegalovirus-associated. In a later analysis, productive TCRs from donors in an Asian-associated ancestry cluster reportedly carried fewer N-insertions than the cohort mean.

The CDR3 length is 20 residues. V was pared by 6 bases and J by 0 bases, with 16 bases of the junction left unmatched. Per the germline V gene, CDR1 is MNHEY and CDR2 is SMNVEV (reference sequence). With 60 Vbeta and 13 Jbeta primers, the PCR was carried out. Clones were sequenced by immunoSEQ multiplex PCR, and TCRdb holds only the in-frame ones, with some missing. The sample lists about 180,000 clones, 60% to 80% seen once, with almost 6.5% in the top ten. On this clone itself: The antigen is undetermined.

The receptor was isolated from a man between 40 and 49 years old in good health and CMV-seropositive. The chain couples TRBV27 to TRBJ2-1, with 11 positions matching TRBD2. The specimen sequenced was PBMCs. Here the CDR3 reads CASSPPLAGALLSSYNEQFF. CDR3 bases: TGTGCCAGCAGCCCCCCACTAGCGGGAGCCCTTTTGAGCTCCTACAATGAGCAGTTCTTC.